The rows below give T cell receptor beta chains drawn from one sample of a study of spatial heterogeneity in lung cancer. TCRdb processed the 5' RACE reads anew with MiXCR; each CDR3 protein has one entry. In the table there are approximately 92,000 distinct CDR3 sequences, over 9.5% of which are singletons. Material: PBMCs, obtained at surgery. Receptors were obtained from a male donor with early-stage non-small cell lung cancer. Each CDR3 is given with its conserved first and last residue. D genes are given only for firm matches. A row's size may be missing; if present it is once, few, many or a size class.

len: 15; abundance: few; d_gene: .; j_gene: TRBJ2-3; v_gene: TRBV6-1; CDR3nt: TGTGCCAGCAGTGGGGCCGGCTCTAGCACAGATACGCAGTATTTT; CDR3aa: CASSGAGSSTDTQYF
len: 13; abundance: .; d_gene: TRBD1; j_gene: TRBJ1-1; v_gene: TRBV10-2; CDR3nt: TGCGCCAGCAGGAATGGACAGGGCTCTGAAGCTTTCTTT; CDR3aa: CASRNGQGSEAFF
len: 12; abundance: few; d_gene: .; j_gene: TRBJ1-3; v_gene: TRBV10-3; CDR3nt: TGTGCCATCAGGCCATCCGGAAACACCATATATTTT; CDR3aa: CAIRPSGNTIYF
len: 14; abundance: .; d_gene: .; j_gene: TRBJ2-3; v_gene: TRBV7-2; CDR3nt: TGTGCCAGCAGCTGGAGAGGGGCTCCAGGCACGCAGTATTTT; CDR3aa: CASSWRGAPGTQYF
len: 13; abundance: few; d_gene: .; j_gene: TRBJ2-5; v_gene: TRBV6-5; CDR3nt: TGTGCCAGCACCGCTAGGGTAACGGAGACCCAGTACTTC; CDR3aa: CASTARVTETQYF
len: 14; abundance: few; d_gene: TRBD1; j_gene: TRBJ2-5; v_gene: TRBV18; CDR3nt: TGTGCCAGCTCGCCACGGGACAGGGTGGAGACCCAGTACTTC; CDR3aa: CASSPRDRVETQYF
len: 13; abundance: .; d_gene: .; j_gene: TRBJ2-7; v_gene: TRBV7-9; CDR3nt: TGTGCCAGCAGCCCCCAGGACAGAGAAAAGCAGTACTTC; CDR3aa: CASSPQDREKQYF
len: 15; abundance: .; d_gene: TRBD1; j_gene: TRBJ2-5; v_gene: TRBV12-3/TRBV12-4; CDR3nt: TGTGCCAGCAGTTTGGGACAGGGGATTGGAGAGACCCAGTACTTC; CDR3aa: CASSLGQGIGETQYF
len: 15; abundance: .; d_gene: .; j_gene: TRBJ2-2; v_gene: TRBV4-1; CDR3nt: TGCGCCAGCAGCCAAGATGGCGCTAGGACCGGGGAGCTGTTTTTT; CDR3aa: CASSQDGARTGELFF
len: 14; abundance: .; d_gene: .; j_gene: TRBJ2-7; v_gene: TRBV14; CDR3nt: TGTGCCAGCAGCCCCGTTGGCCCCCCCTACGAGCAGTACTTC; CDR3aa: CASSPVGPPYEQYF
len: 13; abundance: .; d_gene: .; j_gene: TRBJ1-5; v_gene: TRBV27; CDR3nt: TGTGCCAGCAGATTACAGGGTAGCCAGCCCCAGCATTTT; CDR3aa: CASRLQGSQPQHF